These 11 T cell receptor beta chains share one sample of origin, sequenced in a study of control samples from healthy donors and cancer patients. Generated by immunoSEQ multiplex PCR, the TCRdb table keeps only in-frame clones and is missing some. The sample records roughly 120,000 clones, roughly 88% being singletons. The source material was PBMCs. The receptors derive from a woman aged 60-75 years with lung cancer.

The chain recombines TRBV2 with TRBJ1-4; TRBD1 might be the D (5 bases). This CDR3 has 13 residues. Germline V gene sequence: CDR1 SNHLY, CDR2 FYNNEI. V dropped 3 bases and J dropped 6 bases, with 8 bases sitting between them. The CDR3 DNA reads TGTGCCAGCAGTGACCAGGGATATGAAAAACTGTTTTTT. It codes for CASSDQGYEKLFF.

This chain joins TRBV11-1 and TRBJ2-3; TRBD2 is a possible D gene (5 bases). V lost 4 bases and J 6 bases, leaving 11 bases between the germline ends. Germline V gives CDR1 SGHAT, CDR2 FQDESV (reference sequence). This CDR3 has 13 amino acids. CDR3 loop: CASSSLRADTQYF. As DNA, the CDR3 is TGTGCCAGCAGCTCCCTGAGGGCGGATACGCAGTATTTT.

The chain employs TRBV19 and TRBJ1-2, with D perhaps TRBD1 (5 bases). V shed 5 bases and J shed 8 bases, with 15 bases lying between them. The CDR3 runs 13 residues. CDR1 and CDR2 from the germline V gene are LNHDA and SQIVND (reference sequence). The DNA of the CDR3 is TGTGCCAGTAGTCTAAGCGGGGGATTCGGCTACACCTTC. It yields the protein CASSLSGGFGYTF.

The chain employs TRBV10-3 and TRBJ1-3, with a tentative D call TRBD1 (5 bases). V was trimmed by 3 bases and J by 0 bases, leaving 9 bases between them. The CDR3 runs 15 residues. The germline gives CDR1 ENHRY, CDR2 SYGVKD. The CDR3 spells CAISEGAISGNTIYF. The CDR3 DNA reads TGTGCCATCAGTGAAGGGGCCATCTCTGGAAACACCATATATTTT.

The CDR3 here is CASSRDPGGDEQFF. CDR3 in DNA: TGTGCCAGCAGTAGGGACCCAGGGGGCGATGAGCAGTTCTTC. The gene calls are TRBV6-5 and TRBJ2-1, with TRBD1 identical over 8 bases. Germline assignment: CDR1 MNHEY and CDR2 SVGAGI. With 5 bases clipped from V and 8 bases from J, the junction kept 8 bases outside the gene matches. The CDR3 runs 14 residues.

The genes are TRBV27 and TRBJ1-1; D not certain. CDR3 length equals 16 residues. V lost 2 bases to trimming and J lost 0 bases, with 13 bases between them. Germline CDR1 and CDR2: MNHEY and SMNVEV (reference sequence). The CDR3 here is CASSLVQNPMNTEAFF. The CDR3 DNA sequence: TGTGCCAGCAGTTTAGTGCAGAACCCTATGAACACTGAAGCTTTCTTT.

The CDR3 loop reads CASSPPGARTEAFF. As DNA, the CDR3 is TGTGCCAGCTCACCACCCGGGGCGAGAACTGAAGCTTTCTTT. This sequence joins TRBV18 and TRBJ1-1; D is possibly TRBD1 (5 bases). The CDR3 is 14 amino acids. CDR1 is KGHSH, CDR2 LQKENI, per germline. Trimming left V 0 bases short and J 5 bases short, with 10 bases between. Combining the CDR3 with reference TRBV18 and TRBJ1-1 gives the whole variable domain NAGVMQNPRHLVRRRGQEARLRCSPMKGHSHVYWYRQLPEEGLKFMVYLQKENIIDESGMPKERFSAEFPKEGPSILRIQQVVRGDSAAYFCASSPPGARTEAFFGQGTRLTVV.

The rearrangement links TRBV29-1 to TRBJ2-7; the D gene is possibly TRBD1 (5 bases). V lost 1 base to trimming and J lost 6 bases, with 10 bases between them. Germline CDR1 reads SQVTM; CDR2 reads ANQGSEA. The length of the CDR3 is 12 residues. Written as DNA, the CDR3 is TGCAGCGTTGAAGCGCAGGGCTTCGAGCAGTACTTC. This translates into CSVEAQGFEQYF.

The CDR3 DNA is TGTGCCAGCAGCAGACGTTCGAACCTCGCCTACGAGCAGTACTTC. Residues: CASSRRSNLAYEQYF. The gene calls are TRBV7-9 and TRBJ2-7; unclear D gene. Germline V gives CDR1 SEHNR, CDR2 FQNEAQ (reference sequence). The CDR3 contains 15 residues. V was clipped by 5 bases and J by 2 bases, with 16 bases between them.

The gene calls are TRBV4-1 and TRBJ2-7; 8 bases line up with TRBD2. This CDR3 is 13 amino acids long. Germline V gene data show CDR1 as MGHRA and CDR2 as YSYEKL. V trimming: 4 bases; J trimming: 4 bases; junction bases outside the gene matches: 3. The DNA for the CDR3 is TGCGCCAGCAGCCCGGCGGGAGGTTACGAGCAGTACTTC. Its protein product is CASSPAGGYEQYF.

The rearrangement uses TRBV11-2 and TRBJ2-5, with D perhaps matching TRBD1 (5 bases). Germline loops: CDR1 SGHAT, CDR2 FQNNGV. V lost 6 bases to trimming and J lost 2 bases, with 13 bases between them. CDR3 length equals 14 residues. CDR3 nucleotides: TGTGCCAGCAGAGACAGACTCACTCAAGAGACCCAGTACTTC. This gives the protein CASRDRLTQETQYF.